The clone carrying this T cell receptor (beta chain) was seen only a few times. Assay: immunoSEQ multiplex PCR; the TCRdb copy retains only in-frame clones and omits some. The data show roughly 66,000 clones, around nine tenths seen once. The data derive from a study of T cell responses to AZD1222 COVID-19 vaccine. Germline CDR1 and CDR2: LNHDA and SQIVND (reference sequence). The length of the CDR3 is 16 residues. J was trimmed by 4 bases and V by 4 bases; bases with no gene match: 12. V gene TRBV19 combines with J gene TRBJ1-1, with 7 nucleotides matching TRBD1. The specimen comprised peripheral blood, sampled 28 days after the second dose of the MenACWY control vaccine. The TCR comes from an adult who received the MenACWY meningococcal vaccine as a control. The CDR3 nucleotides read TGTGCCAGTAGTACCGGCTCACAGGGGTGGTTCACTGAAGCTTTCTTT. Protein sequence: CASSTGSQGWFTEAFF.